This T cell receptor (beta chain) was identified during a study of blood T cells in healthy people across ages. General study results and limits: Estimates drawn from one million T cells were deemed to understate diversity.

The CDR3 has 16 residues. The ends lost 1 base at V and 3 bases at J; junction bases unmatched: 7. Looked up from germline, CDR1 is SGHTA and CDR2 is FQGNSA. Primers used in a second PCR of roughly 6 to 12 cycles were a sample-barcoded 5' primer and a J-beta primer mix. MiXCR was run by TCRdb on the 5' RACE reads, yielding one entry per CDR3 protein. The data contain 700,000 to 900,000 distinct CDR3 sequences, around half of them singletons. This clonotype appeared a few times. Its specificity is not known. Samples each had at least 5 micrograms of total RNA extracted. The specimen sequenced was blood. The genes are TRBV7-2 and TRBJ2-7; TRBD2 matches 9 bases. This receptor was taken from an older man in good health. CDR3 protein: CASSLDGSGGFYEQYF. CDR3 bases: TGTGCCAGCAGCTTAGATGGTAGCGGGGGCTTCTACGAGCAGTACTTC.